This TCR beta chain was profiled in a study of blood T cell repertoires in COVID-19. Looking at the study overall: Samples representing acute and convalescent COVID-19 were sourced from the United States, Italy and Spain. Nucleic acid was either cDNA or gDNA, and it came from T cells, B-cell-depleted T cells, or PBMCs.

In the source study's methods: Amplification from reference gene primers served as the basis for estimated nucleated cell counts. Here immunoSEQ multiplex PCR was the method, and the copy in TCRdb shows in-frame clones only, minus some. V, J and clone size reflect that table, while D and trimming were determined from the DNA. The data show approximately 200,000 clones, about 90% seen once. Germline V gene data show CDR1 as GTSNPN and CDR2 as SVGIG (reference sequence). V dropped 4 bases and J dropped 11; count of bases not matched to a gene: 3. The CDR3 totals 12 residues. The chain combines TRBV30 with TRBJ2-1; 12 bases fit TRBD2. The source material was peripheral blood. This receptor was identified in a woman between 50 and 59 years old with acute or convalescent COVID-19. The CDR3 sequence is CAWNGLAGKQFF. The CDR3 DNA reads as TGTGCCTGGAACGGACTAGCGGGGAAGCAGTTCTTC.